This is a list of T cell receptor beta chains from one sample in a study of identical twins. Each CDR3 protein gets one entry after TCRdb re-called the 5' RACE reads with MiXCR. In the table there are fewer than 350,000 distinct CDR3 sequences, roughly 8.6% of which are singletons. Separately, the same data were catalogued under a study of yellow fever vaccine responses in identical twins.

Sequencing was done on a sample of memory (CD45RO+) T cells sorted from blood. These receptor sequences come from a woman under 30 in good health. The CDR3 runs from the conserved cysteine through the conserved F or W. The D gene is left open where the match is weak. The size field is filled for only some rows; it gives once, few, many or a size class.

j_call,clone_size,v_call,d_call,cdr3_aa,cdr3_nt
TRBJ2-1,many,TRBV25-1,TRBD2,CASRRLAGDNEQFF,TGTGCCAGCCGACGACTAGCGGGGGACAATGAGCAGTTCTTC
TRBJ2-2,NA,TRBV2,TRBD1,CASSVPGQGFAGELFF,TGTGCCAGCAGTGTCCCGGGACAGGGGTTTGCCGGGGAGCTGTTTTTT
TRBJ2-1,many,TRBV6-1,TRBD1,CASSRPGQGAHEQFF,TGTGCCAGCAGTCGGCCGGGACAGGGGGCACATGAGCAGTTCTTC
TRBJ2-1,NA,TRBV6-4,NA,CASSESGNANEQFF,TGTGCCAGCAGTGAAAGCGGCAATGCCAATGAGCAGTTCTTC
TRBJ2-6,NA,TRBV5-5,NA,CASSLEGHPSGANVLTF,TGTGCCAGCAGCTTGGAGGGGCATCCCTCTGGGGCCAACGTCCTGACTTTC
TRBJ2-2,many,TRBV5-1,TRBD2,CASSKGTSDTGELFF,TGCGCCAGCAGCAAGGGGACTAGCGACACCGGGGAGCTGTTTTTT
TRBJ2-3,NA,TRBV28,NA,CASSLSGIAYTQYF,TGTGCCAGCAGTTTAAGTGGCATAGCTTATACGCAGTATTTT
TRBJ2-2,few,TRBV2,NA,CASSWRATGGELFF,TGTGCCAGCTCCTGGCGTGCGACAGGCGGGGAGCTGTTTTTT
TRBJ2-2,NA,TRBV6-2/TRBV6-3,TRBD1,CASNKGQGGRELFF,TGTGCCAGCAATAAGGGACAGGGTGGCCGGGAGCTGTTTTTT
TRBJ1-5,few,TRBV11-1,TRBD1,CASNPPGTGFRRNQPQHF,TGTGCCAGCAACCCACCCGGGACAGGGTTTCGACGCAATCAGCCCCAGCATTTT
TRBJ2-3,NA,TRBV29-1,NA,CSVVWRWGTDTQYF,TGCAGCGTTGTTTGGAGGTGGGGCACAGATACGCAGTATTTT
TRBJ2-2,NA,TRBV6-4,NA,CASSQQTATGELFF,TGTGCCAGCAGTCAACAGACCGCCACCGGGGAGCTGTTTTTT